This TCR beta chain was observed in a study of control samples from healthy donors and cancer patients. Assay used: immunoSEQ multiplex PCR; TCRdb lists only in-frame clones, some missing. The sample consists of 150,000 to 200,000 clones, more than 80% of them appearing once. This CDR3 has 15 residues. Germline lookup yields CDR1 SGHRS and CDR2 YFSETQ. Trimming left V 0 bases short and J 4 bases short, with 13 bases between. The chain recombines TRBV5-1 with TRBJ1-2; TRBD1 might be the D (5 bases). Sample: blood. The TCR was taken from a man aged 25 to 40 in good health. The CDR3 region is CASSLGGTGTYGYTF. CDR3 coding DNA: TGCGCCAGCAGCTTGGGCGGGACTGGGACCTATGGCTACACCTTC.